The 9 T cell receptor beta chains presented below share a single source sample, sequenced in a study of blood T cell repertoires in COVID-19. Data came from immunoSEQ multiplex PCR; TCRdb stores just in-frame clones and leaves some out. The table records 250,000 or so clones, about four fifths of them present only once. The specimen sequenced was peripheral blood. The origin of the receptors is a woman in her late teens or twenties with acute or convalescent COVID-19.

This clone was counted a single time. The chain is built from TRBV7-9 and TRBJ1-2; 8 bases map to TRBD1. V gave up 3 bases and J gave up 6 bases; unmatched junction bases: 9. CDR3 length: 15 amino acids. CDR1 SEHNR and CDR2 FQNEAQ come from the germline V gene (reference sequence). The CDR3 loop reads CASSFGDRRDDGYTF. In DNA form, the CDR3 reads TGTGCCAGCAGCTTTGGGGACAGGCGAGACGATGGCTACACCTTC. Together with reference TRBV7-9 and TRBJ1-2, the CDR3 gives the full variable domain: DTGVSQNPRHKITKRGQNVTFRCDPISEHNRLYWYRQTLGQGPEFLTYFQNEAQLEKSRLLSDRFSAERPKGSFSTLEIQRTEQGDSAMYLCASSFGDRRDDGYTFGSGTRLTVV.

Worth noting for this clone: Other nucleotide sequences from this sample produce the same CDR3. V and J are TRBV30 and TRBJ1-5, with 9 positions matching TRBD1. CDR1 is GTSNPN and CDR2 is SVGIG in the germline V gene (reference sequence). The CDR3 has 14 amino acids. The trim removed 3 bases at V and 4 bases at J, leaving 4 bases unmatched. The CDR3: CAWSPGQGNQPQHF. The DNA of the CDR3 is TGTGCCTGGAGCCCGGGACAGGGAAATCAGCCCCAGCATTTT. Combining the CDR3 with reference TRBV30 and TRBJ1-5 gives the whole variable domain SQTIHQWPATLVQPVGSPLSLECTVEGTSNPNLYWYRQAAGRGLQLLFYSVGIGQISSEVPQNLSASRPQDRQFILSSKKLLLSDSGFYLCAWSPGQGNQPQHFGDGTRLSIL.

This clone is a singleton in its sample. CDR3 in DNA: TGCGCCAGCAGCCAAGGCGGGACTAGCGGGACCAATGAGCAGTTCTTC. Residues: CASSQGGTSGTNEQFF. The chain is built from TRBV4-1 and TRBJ2-1; 13 bases are shared with TRBD2. Looked up from germline, CDR1 is MGHRA and CDR2 is YSYEKL. The CDR3 is 16 residues long. V lost 1 base and J lost 6; bases outside the gene matches: 3.

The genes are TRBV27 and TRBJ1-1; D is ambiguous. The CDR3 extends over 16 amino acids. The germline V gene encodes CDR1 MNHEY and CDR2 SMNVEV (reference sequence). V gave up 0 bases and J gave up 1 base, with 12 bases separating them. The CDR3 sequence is CASSLSWETQNTEAFF. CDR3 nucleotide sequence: TGTGCCAGCAGTTTATCGTGGGAGACCCAGAACACTGAAGCTTTCTTT.

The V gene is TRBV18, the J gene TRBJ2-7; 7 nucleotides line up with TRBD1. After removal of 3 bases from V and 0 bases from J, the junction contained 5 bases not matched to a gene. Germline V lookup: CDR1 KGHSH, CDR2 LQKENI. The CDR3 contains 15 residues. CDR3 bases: TGTGCCAGCTCACCCCCAGACAGGGCCTCCTACGAGCAGTACTTC. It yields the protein CASSPPDRASYEQYF.

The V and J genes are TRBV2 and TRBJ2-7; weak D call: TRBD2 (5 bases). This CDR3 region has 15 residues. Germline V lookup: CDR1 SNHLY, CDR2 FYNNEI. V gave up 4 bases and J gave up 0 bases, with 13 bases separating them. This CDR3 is CASSGDSGSSYEQYF. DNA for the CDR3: TGTGCCAGCAGTGGAGACTCGGGAAGCTCCTACGAGCAGTACTTC.

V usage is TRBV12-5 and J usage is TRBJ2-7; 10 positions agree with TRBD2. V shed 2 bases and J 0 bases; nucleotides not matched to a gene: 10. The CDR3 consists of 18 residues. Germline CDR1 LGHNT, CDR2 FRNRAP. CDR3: CASGLRLAGVGSSYEQYF. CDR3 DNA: TGTGCTAGTGGTTTGAGGCTAGCGGGAGTGGGGAGCTCCTACGAGCAGTACTTC.

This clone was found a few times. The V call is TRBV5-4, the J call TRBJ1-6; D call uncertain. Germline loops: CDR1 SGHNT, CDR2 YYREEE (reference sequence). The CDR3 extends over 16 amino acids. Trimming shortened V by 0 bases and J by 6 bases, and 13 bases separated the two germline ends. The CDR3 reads CASSLGTSGLNSPLHF. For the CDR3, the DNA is TGTGCCAGCAGCTTGGGTACCAGCGGTCTTAATTCACCCCTCCACTTT.

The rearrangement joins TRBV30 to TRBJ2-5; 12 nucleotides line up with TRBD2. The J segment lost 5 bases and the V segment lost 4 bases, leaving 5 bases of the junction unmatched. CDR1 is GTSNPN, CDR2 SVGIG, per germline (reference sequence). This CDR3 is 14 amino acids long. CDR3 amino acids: CAWKTSGSQETQYF. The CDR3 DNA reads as TGTGCCTGGAAGACTAGCGGGAGCCAGGAGACCCAGTACTTC. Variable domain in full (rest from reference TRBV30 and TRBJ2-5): SQTIHQWPATLVQPVGSPLSLECTVEGTSNPNLYWYRQAAGRGLQLLFYSVGIGQISSEVPQNLSASRPQDRQFILSSKKLLLSDSGFYLCAWKTSGSQETQYFGPGTRLLVL.